Reported below is one T cell receptor beta chain. The antigen remains unidentified. The sample is drawn from a study of lymphopenia after photon versus proton radiotherapy. Study results and caveats: Larger post-nadir TCR diversity loss correlated inversely with survival in deceased patients. After the lymphocyte nadir, photon-treated repertoires showed oligoclonal expansion, especially of CD8+ Temra cells. Under photons, naive T cells and diversity fell while effector/memory populations rose. Survival link was tested only in deceased patients; proton benefit remains a possibility.

Trimming removed 5 bases from V and 2 bases from J, with 25 bases in between. The length of the CDR3 is 19 residues. Germline loops: CDR1 MDHEN, CDR2 SYDVKM. Using immunoSEQ multiplex PCR, the repertoire was profiled, and TCRdb retains in-frame clones only, with some absent. The sample carries about 160,000 clones, around nine tenths recorded once. The input for sequencing was peripheral blood, taken from a patient treated with photon-based radiotherapy. This receptor was obtained from a man aged 45-60 years with gastric cancer. The V and J genes are TRBV28 and TRBJ1-3, with a tentative D call TRBD1 (6 bases). The CDR3, as DNA: TGTGCCAGCAGTCGACGGCCACCGGACAGTTCCCAGGCTGGAAACACCATATATTTT. Its translation is CASSRRPPDSSQAGNTIYF.